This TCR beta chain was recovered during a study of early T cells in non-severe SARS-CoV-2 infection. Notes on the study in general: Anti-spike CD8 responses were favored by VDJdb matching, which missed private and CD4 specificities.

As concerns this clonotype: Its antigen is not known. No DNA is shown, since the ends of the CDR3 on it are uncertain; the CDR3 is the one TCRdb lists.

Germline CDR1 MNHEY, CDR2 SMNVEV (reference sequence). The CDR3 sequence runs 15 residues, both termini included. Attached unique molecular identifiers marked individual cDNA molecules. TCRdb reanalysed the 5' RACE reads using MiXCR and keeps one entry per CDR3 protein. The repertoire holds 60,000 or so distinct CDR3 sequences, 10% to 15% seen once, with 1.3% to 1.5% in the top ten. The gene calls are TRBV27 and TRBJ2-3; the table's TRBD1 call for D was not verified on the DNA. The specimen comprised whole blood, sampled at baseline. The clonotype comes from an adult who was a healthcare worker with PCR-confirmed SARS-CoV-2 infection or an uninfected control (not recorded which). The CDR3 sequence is CASSFLAGGTDTQYF.